This T cell receptor beta chain was documented in a study of blood T cell repertoires in COVID-19. On the study more broadly: Samples taken during acute and convalescent COVID-19 were collected in the United States, Italy and Spain. PBMCs, B-cell-depleted T cells, or T cells were the source of the cDNA or gDNA that made up the material.

CDR3 length: 16 residues. Trimming cost V 8 bases and J 0 bases; bases outside gene matches: 9. Germline V lookup: CDR1 LNHDA, CDR2 SQIVND (reference sequence). As processed by the authors: Counts of nucleated cells, estimated from reference gene primer amplification, were obtained. Generated by immunoSEQ multiplex PCR, the TCRdb table keeps only in-frame clones and is missing some. D and trimming come from the DNA, and the V and J calls and clone size come from that table. The sample has about 140,000 clones; 84% are singletons. The sequence derives from a human donor in a cohort sampled during active COVID-19. The sample consisted of peripheral blood. This rearrangement joins TRBV19 to TRBJ2-3, with 9 bases lining up with TRBD1. The CDR3 spells CASARQGGFSTDTQYF. The CDR3 nucleotides read TGTGCCAGTGCTCGACAGGGGGGGTTCAGCACAGATACGCAGTATTTT. The complete variable domain, with remaining parts taken from reference TRBV19 and TRBJ2-3, reads DGGITQSPKYLFRKEGQNVTLSCEQNLNHDAMYWYRQDPGQGLRLIYYSQIVNDFQKGDIAEGYSVSREKKESFPLTVTSAQKNPTAFYLCASARQGGFSTDTQYFGPGTRLTVL.